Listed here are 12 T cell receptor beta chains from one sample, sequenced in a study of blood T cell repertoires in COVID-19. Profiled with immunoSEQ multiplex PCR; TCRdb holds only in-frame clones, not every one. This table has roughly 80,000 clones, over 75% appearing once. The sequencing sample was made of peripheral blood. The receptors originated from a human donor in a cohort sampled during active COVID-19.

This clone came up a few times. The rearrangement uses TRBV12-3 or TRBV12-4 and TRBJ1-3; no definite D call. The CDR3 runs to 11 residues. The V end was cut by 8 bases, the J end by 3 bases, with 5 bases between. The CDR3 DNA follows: TGTGCCAGCGGCCTTGGAAACACCATATATTTT. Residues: CASGLGNTIYF.

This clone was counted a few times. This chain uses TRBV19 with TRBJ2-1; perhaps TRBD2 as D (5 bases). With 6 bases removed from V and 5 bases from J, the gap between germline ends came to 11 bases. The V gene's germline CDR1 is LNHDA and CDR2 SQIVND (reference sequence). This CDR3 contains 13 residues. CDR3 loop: CASSTKRNNEQFF. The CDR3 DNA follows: TGTGCCAGTAGCACCAAGCGGAACAATGAGCAGTTCTTC.

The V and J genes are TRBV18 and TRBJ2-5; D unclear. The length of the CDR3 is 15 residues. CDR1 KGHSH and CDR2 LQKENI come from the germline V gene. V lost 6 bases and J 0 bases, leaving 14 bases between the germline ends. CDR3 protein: CASSELPQNQETQYF. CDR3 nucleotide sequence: TGTGCCAGCTCCGAACTACCCCAGAACCAAGAGACCCAGTACTTC.

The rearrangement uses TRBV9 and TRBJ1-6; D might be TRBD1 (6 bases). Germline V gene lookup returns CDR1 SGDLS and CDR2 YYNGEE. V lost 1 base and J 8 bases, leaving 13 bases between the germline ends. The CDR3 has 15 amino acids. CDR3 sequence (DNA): TGTGCCAGCAGCGTATCATGGGAGGGGGATTCACCCCTCCACTTT. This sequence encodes CASSVSWEGDSPLHF.

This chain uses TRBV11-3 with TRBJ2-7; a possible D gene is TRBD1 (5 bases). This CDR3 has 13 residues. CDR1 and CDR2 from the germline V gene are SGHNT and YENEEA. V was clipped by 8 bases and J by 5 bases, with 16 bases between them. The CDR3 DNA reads TGTGCCAGCCGCCGCAGGAAGGGGAACGAGCAGTACTTC. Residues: CASRRRKGNEQYF.

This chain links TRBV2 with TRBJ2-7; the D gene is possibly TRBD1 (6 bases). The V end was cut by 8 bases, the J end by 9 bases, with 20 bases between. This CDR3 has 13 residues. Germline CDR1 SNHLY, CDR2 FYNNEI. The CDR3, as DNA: TGTGCCAGCCTACTTGGGGGCGTTGTCGGGCAGTACTTC. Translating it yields CASLLGGVVGQYF. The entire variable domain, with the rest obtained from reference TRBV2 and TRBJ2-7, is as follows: EPEVTQTPSHQVTQMGQEVILRCVPISNHLYFYWYRQILGQKVEFLVSFYNNEISEKSEIFDDQFSVERPDGSNFTLKIRSTKLEDSAMYFCASLLGGVVGQYFGPGTRLTVT.

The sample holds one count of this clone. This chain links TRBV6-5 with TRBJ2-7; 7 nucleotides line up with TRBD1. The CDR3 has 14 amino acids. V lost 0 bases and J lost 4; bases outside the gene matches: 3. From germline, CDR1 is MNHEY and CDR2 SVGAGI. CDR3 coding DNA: TGTGCCAGCAGTTACTCGGCAGGGGGTTACGAGCAGTACTTC. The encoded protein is CASSYSAGGYEQYF.

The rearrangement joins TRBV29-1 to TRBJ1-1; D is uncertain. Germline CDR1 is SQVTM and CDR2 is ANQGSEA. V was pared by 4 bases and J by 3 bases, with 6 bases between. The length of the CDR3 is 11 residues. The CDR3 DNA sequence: TGCAGCGTTGCGAGGGACACTGAAGCTTTCTTT. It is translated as CSVARDTEAFF.

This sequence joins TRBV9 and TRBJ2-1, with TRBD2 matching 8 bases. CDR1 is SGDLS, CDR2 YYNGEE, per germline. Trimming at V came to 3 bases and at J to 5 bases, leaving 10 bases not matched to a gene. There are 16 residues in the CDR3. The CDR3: CASSGETSEVHNEQFF. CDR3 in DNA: TGTGCCAGCAGCGGGGAGACTAGCGAGGTCCACAATGAGCAGTTCTTC.

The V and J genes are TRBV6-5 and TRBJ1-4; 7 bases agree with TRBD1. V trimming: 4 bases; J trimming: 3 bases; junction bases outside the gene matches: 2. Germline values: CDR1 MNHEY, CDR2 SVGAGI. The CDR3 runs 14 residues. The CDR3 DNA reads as TGTGCCAGCAGTTGGGGACAGTCTAATGAAAAACTGTTTTTT. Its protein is CASSWGQSNEKLFF.

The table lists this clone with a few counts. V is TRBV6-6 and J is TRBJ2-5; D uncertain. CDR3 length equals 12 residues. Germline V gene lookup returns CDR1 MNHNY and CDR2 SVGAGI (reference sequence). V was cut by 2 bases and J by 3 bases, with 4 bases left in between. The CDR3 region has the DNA TGTGCCAGCAGTTACGGAGAAGAGACCCAGTACTTC. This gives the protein CASSYGEETQYF.

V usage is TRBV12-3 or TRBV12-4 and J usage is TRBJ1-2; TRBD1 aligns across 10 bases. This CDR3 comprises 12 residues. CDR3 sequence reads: CAMGGQGYGYTF. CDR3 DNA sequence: TGTGCTATGGGGGGACAGGGGTATGGCTACACCTTC.